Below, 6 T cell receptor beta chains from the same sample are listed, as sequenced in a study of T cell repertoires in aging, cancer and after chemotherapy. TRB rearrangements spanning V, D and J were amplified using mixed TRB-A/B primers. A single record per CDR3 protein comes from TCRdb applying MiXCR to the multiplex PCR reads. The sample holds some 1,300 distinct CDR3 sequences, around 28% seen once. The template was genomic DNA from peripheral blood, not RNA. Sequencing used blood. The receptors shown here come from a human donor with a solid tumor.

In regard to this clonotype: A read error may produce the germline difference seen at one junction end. CDR3 DNA: TGCGCCAGCAGCCCCAGGGCCGGTCCCACTGAAGCTTTCTTT. Translation gives CASSPRAGPTEAFF. The V call is TRBV4-2, the J call TRBJ1-1; maybe TRBD1 (5 bases). Germline-derived CDR1 and CDR2 are LGHNA and YNFKEQ. This CDR3 region has 14 residues.

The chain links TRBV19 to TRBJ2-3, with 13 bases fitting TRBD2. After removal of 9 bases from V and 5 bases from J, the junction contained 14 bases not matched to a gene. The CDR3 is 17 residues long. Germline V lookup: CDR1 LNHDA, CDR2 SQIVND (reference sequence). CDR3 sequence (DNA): TGTGCCAGCAGTTTTTCTACTAGCGGGGGGGCTTTAGATACGCAGTATTTT. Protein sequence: CASSFSTSGGALDTQYF. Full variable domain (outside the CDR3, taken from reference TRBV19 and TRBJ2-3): DGGITQSPKYLFRKEGQNVTLSCEQNLNHDAMYWYRQDPGQGLRLIYYSQIVNDFQKGDIAEGYSVSREKKESFPLTVTSAQKNPTAFYLCASSFSTSGGALDTQYFGPGTRLTVL.

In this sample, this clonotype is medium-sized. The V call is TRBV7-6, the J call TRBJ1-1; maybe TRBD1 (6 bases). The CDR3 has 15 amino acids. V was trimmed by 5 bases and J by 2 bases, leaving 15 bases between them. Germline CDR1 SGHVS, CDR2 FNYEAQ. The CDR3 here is CASSQAQGTNTEAFF. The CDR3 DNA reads TGTGCCAGCAGCCAAGCACAGGGAACAAACACTGAAGCTTTCTTT.

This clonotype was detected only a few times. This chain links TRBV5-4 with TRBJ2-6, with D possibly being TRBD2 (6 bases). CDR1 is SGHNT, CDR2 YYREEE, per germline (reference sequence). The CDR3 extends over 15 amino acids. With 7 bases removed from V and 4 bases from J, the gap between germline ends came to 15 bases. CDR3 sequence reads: CASRSGSWGANVLTF. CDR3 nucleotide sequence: TGTGCCAGCCGCAGCGGGTCCTGGGGGGCCAACGTCCTGACTTTC. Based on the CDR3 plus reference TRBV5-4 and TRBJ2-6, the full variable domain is ETGVTQSPTHLIKTRGQQVTLRCSSQSGHNTVSWYQQALGQGPQFIFQYYREEENGRGNFPPRFSGLQFPNYSSELNVNALELDDSALYLCASRSGSWGANVLTFGAGSRLTVL.

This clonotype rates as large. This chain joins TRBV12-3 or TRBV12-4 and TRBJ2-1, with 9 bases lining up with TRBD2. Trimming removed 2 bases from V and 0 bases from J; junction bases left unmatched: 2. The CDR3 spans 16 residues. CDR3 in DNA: TGTGCCAGCAGTTTATGGACTAGCGCCTCCTACAATGAGCAGTTCTTC. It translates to CASSLWTSASYNEQFF.

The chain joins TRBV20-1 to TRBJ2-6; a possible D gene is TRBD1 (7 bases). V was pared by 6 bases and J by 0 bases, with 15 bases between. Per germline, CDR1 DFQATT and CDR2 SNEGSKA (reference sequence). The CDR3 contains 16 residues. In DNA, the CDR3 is TGCAGTGCCAGCCAGGGGGGATACTCTGGGGCCAACGTCCTGACTTTC. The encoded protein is CSASQGGYSGANVLTF.